The 2 T cell receptor beta chains listed next were all sequenced from one sample in a study of T cell repertoires in cytomegalovirus infection. TCRdb passed the reads through MiXCR, listing each CDR3 protein once. The sample shows around 280,000 distinct CDR3 sequences, 9.6% of them seen only once. The sequencing sample was made of PBMCs. The receptors stem from a human donor in good health (CMV status not recorded). Some clones in this sample may be carry-over from other donors' samples.

In this sample, this clonotype turned up many times. The chain employs TRBV6-1 and TRBJ2-5, with D hard to call. Deletions cut 5 bases from V and 5 bases from J, with 15 bases between. Germline-derived CDR1 and CDR2 are MNHNS and SASEGT. The CDR3 spans 14 residues. CDR3 sequence: CASSLSATGETQYF. The CDR3 DNA reads as TGTGCCAGCAGTCTCAGTGCGACTGGGGAGACCCAGTACTTC.

Only a few counts were recorded for this clonotype. The chain uses TRBV20-1 and TRBJ1-1; TRBD1 is a possible D gene (5 bases). The CDR3 sequence is 11 residues long. Germline V lookup: CDR1 DFQATT, CDR2 SNEGSKA (reference sequence). V dropped 4 bases and J dropped 6 bases, with 9 bases sitting between them. CDR3 nucleotides: TGCAGTGCTACCAGGGAGGCTGAAGCTTTCTTT. Translated: CSATREAEAFF.